This T cell receptor beta chain was captured in a study of blood T cell repertoires in COVID-19. Across the study: The United States, Italy and Spain provided the acute and convalescent COVID-19 samples.

The V gene's germline CDR1 is SNHLY and CDR2 FYNNEI. With 5 bases clipped from V and 4 bases from J, the junction kept 6 bases outside the gene matches. The CDR3 is 14 amino acids. Source study methods: Amplification of reference gene primers provided the estimated nucleated cell counts. The repertoire was sequenced with immunoSEQ multiplex PCR; TCRdb's copy has only in-frame clones and lacks some. The DNA was the basis for D and trimming; V, J and clone size are from that table. The sample consists of 150,000 to 200,000 clones, about 83% of them appearing once. Input material: PBMCs or T cells enriched from blood (not recorded which). The TCR was taken from a woman aged 30 to 39 who had been exposed to COVID-19. This chain links TRBV2 with TRBJ2-7; 9 bases match TRBD1. This CDR3 is CASSTGTGWYEQYF. The CDR3 DNA is TGTGCCAGCAGTACCGGGACAGGGTGGTACGAGCAGTACTTC.